This T cell receptor (beta chain) was captured in a study of control samples from healthy donors and cancer patients. Produced via immunoSEQ multiplex PCR; TCRdb's table is partial and in-frame only. The sample contains about 130,000 clones, about 88% of which appear only once. The source material was blood. This receptor was taken from a man between 18 and 35 years old in good health.

The CDR3 nucleotides are TGTGCCACCAGAACTCCAGGGGCAGATACGCAGTATTTT. This encodes CATRTPGADTQYF. The J gene is TRBJ2-3, the V gene TRBV15, with TRBD1 as a possible D gene (6 bases). The CDR3 extends over 13 amino acids. Germline CDR1 LNHNV, CDR2 YYDKDF (reference sequence). The germline V and J ends were trimmed by 6 bases and 4 bases, with 11 bases remaining between them.